Listed here are 9 T cell receptor beta chains from one sample, sequenced in a study of CD8+ T cells in alopecia areata listed by TCRdb under 2018. This sample's time point label indicates: baseline before oral tofacitinib. Receptor amplification or capture employed the immunoSEQ multiplex PCR assay. RNA was extracted from all samples and reverse transcribed into cDNA, which served as template for TCR sequencing. TCRdb re-hosts the immuneACCESS table, in-frame sequences only. Its copies lack some clones; in the studies checked, an unresolved V gene accounts for under half of them, and the cause for the rest is not known. The sample table shows roughly 140,000 clones, and about 51% are seen once. The ten largest account for just under 20% of the sample. Here the sequenced sample was CD8+ T cells sorted from blood, taken at week 0. The receptors stem from a human donor with alopecia areata.

This clone came up a few times. The V gene is TRBV19, the J gene TRBJ2-4; 8 positions match TRBD1. Per germline, CDR1 LNHDA and CDR2 SQIVND (reference sequence). The CDR3 consists of 13 residues. With V trimmed by 7 bases and J by 9 bases, 8 bases remained unmatched. CDR3 DNA sequence: TGTGCCAGTACCAACGACAGGGGCGGCATTCAGTACTTC. It encodes CASTNDRGGIQYF.

The chain's CDR3 is CASSVDPSDFLGANVLTF. The CDR3 DNA is TGTGCCAGCAGCGTCGACCCGAGCGACTTTCTGGGGGCCAACGTCCTGACTTTC. The V gene is TRBV9, the J gene TRBJ2-6; D unclear. V lost 2 bases and J lost 4, with 19 bases in between. Germline V lookup: CDR1 SGDLS, CDR2 YYNGEE. This CDR3 is built from 18 residues.

The rearrangement joins TRBV15 to TRBJ1-2; TRBD1 might be the D (5 bases). The CDR3 contains 14 residues. V dropped 0 bases and J dropped 4 bases, with 9 bases sitting between them. The germline CDR1 and CDR2 sequences are LNHNV and YYDKDF (reference sequence). CDR3 sequence (DNA): TGTGCCACCAGCAGAGACACAACAGGCTATGGCTACACCTTC. Translated: CATSRDTTGYGYTF.

The rearrangement uses TRBV2 and TRBJ1-1, with D maybe TRBD1 (5 bases). Germline loops: CDR1 SNHLY, CDR2 FYNNEI. V lost 3 bases to trimming and J lost 4 bases, with 12 bases between them. The CDR3 is 14 residues long. Here the CDR3 reads CASSEGPRATEAFF. The CDR3 bases are TGTGCCAGCAGTGAGGGGCCAAGGGCCACTGAAGCTTTCTTT.

CDR3 DNA sequence: TGTGCCAGCAGCCCGTCAGGGTCGGGCTACACCTTC. Amino acid sequence: CASSPSGSGYTF. This chain connects TRBV11-2 to TRBJ1-2; D might be TRBD1 (5 bases). Germline CDR1 reads SGHAT; CDR2 reads FQNNGV. The CDR3 loop spans 12 amino acids. Trimming removed 5 bases at V and 8 bases at J, with 12 bases between.

The J gene is TRBJ1-1, the V gene TRBV29-1; weak D call: TRBD1 (5 bases). The V end was cut by 4 bases, the J end by 2 bases, with 8 bases between. This CDR3 is built from 12 residues. Germline values: CDR1 SQVTM, CDR2 ANQGSEA. CDR3 DNA: TGCAGCGTTGGGACACAAAACACTGAAGCTTTCTTT. Its protein product is CSVGTQNTEAFF.

This clone has just a few counts. The V and J genes are TRBV27 and TRBJ1-1; unclear D gene. V was pared by 6 bases and J by 1 base, with 12 bases between. CDR3 size: 14 residues. The germline V gene encodes CDR1 MNHEY and CDR2 SMNVEV (reference sequence). CDR3 sequence reads: CASRTSRPNTEAFF. In DNA form, the CDR3 reads TGTGCCAGCAGGACCTCGCGGCCGAACACTGAAGCTTTCTTT.

The rearrangement joins TRBV4-1 to TRBJ1-2; D is unclear. The V end lost 2 bases, the J end lost 4 bases, and 14 bases lay between the germline ends. Germline V gene sequence: CDR1 MGHRA, CDR2 YSYEKL. The CDR3 runs to 15 residues. The DNA for the CDR3 is TGCGCCAGCAGCCAAAGGATGTGGACCAGCTATGGCTACACCTTC. Protein: CASSQRMWTSYGYTF.

This chain uses TRBV14 with TRBJ2-2; D not certain. There are 12 residues in the CDR3. Trimming removed 3 bases at V and 6 bases at J, with 5 bases between. Germline lookup yields CDR1 SGHDN and CDR2 FVKESK. CDR3 bases: TGTGCCAGCAGCCACAGACCCGGGGAGCTGTTTTTT. Translated: CASSHRPGELFF.